This T cell receptor (beta chain) comes out of a study of shared clonotypes between healthy human individuals. Using immunoSEQ multiplex PCR, the repertoire was profiled, and TCRdb retains in-frame clones only, with some absent. The profile shows some 2,500,000 clones, 93% of them singletons. Healthy HIV-negative adults with no recent acute infections or vaccinations were recruited as donors. Trimming cost V 2 bases and J 8 bases, with 16 bases left between them. Germline assignment: CDR1 MNHEY and CDR2 SMNVEV (reference sequence). The CDR3 runs 15 residues. The TCR comes from a man younger than 35 in good health. Some clones in this sample may be carry-over from other donors' samples. The chain joins TRBV27 to TRBJ2-1, with TRBD2 as a possible D gene (5 bases). Specimen: naive CD4+ T cells from PBMCs. Described subset: CD45RA+ positively selected. CDR3 sequence: CASSLGSFHLDEQFF. CDR3 bases: TGTGCCAGCAGTTTAGGGAGTTTTCACTTGGATGAGCAGTTCTTC.